The next 24 T cell receptor beta chains were all read from a single sample in a study of T cells in Graves' hyperthyroidism and ophthalmopathy. Template material for amplifying TCR beta CDR3 regions consisted of RNA transcripts. TCR CDR3 underwent first-round RT-PCR with the HTBI primer set. TCRdb reprocessed the multiplex PCR reads via MiXCR and lists one record per CDR3 protein. This table holds over 250,000 distinct CDR3 sequences, 15% to 20% found once. The specimen was blood. The receptor source for this set is a woman aged 60-70 years with Graves' ophthalmopathy.

This clonotype was observed a handful of times. The rearrangement joins TRBV7-9 to TRBJ1-1, with TRBD1 as a possible D gene (5 bases). The CDR3 runs to 14 residues. The germline V and J ends were trimmed by 1 base and 10 bases, with 16 bases remaining between them. CDR1 and CDR2 (germline): SEHNR, FQNEAQ (reference sequence). CDR3 sequence (DNA): TGTGCCAGCAGCTTAGGGGCCTTGGACATGACAGCTTTCTTT. Its translation: CASSLGALDMTAFF.

This clonotype was detected a few times. The chain has TRBV6-4 and TRBJ2-1, with 8 bases lining up with TRBD1. With 6 bases clipped from V and 6 bases from J, the junction kept 7 bases outside the gene matches. The germline V gene has CDR1 MRHNA and CDR2 SNTAGT. The CDR3 totals 14 residues. The CDR3 coding sequence is TGTGCCAGCAGAGACCGAACAGGGGGCAATGAGCAGTTCTTC. Translating gives CASRDRTGGNEQFF.

Only one count was recorded for this clonotype. The chain carries TRBV7-2 and TRBJ2-2, with D possibly matching TRBD1 (7 bases). CDR3 length equals 18 residues. Trimming shortened V by 5 bases and J by 3 bases, and 22 bases separated the two germline ends. CDR1 and CDR2 from the germline V gene are SGHTA and FQGNSA. The CDR3 DNA reads TGTGCCAGCAGCCCGGGAAGGAGGGTAACAGGGGACACCGGGGAGCTGTTTTTT. Amino acid sequence: CASSPGRRVTGDTGELFF.

V is TRBV10-3 and J is TRBJ2-6; D may correspond to TRBD1 or TRBD2 (5 bases each). Between the trimmed V and J ends, which lost 6 bases and 4 bases, there was a span of 16 bases. Germline V gene data show CDR1 as ENHRY and CDR2 as SYGVKD. The CDR3 spans 16 residues. CDR3 sequence: CAIRPREGMGANVLTF. For the CDR3, the DNA is TGTGCCATCAGGCCCCGAGAGGGGATGGGGGCCAACGTCCTGACTTTC.

Ten or more counts support this clonotype. V and J are TRBV2 and TRBJ2-3, with TRBD1 matching over 11 bases. With 3 bases clipped from V and 5 bases from J, the junction kept 4 bases outside the gene matches. The CDR3 sequence is 15 residues long. CDR1 and CDR2 from the germline V gene are SNHLY and FYNNEI. CDR3 sequence (DNA): TGTGCCAGCAGTGAGGGACAGGGGGTTAGAGATACGCAGTATTTT. Protein sequence: CASSEGQGVRDTQYF.

This chain links TRBV4-2 with TRBJ1-2, with a possible D match to TRBD1 (6 bases). CDR1 and CDR2 from the germline V gene are LGHNA and YNFKEQ. This CDR3 contains 15 residues. Trimming shortened V by 1 base and J by 6 bases, and 15 bases separated the two germline ends. This CDR3 reads CASSQVGGGSNGYTF. For the CDR3, the DNA is TGTGCCAGCAGCCAAGTAGGGGGGGGTTCGAATGGCTACACCTTC.

This clonotype was recorded at least ten times. The chain links TRBV7-9 to TRBJ2-7, with 9 bases matching TRBD1. Looked up from germline, CDR1 is SEHNR and CDR2 is FQNEAQ (reference sequence). The J segment lost 5 bases and the V segment lost 4 bases, leaving 9 bases of the junction unmatched. The CDR3 covers 15 residues. The CDR3: CASSSRQGGLNEQYF. The CDR3, as DNA: TGTGCCAGCAGCTCCCGACAGGGGGGTCTGAACGAGCAGTACTTC.

This clonotype was observed at least ten times. This chain joins TRBV7-9 and TRBJ2-2; 7 bases line up with TRBD2. This CDR3 has 16 residues. Germline V gives CDR1 SEHNR, CDR2 FQNEAQ (reference sequence). The junction had 6 bases not matched to a gene; V was cut back by 2 bases and J by 3 bases. The CDR3: CASSLFAGVHTGELFF. CDR3 DNA: TGTGCCAGCAGCTTATTTGCGGGAGTTCACACCGGGGAGCTGTTTTTT.

V is TRBV7-8 and J is TRBJ1-3; 8 nucleotides match TRBD1. CDR3 length: 17 amino acids. Trimming removed 1 base from V and 1 base from J; junction bases left unmatched: 6. Germline V CDR1 and CDR2: SGHVS, FQNEAQ. This CDR3 reads CASSLVPGGKSGNTIYF. CDR3 nucleotides: TGTGCCAGCAGCTTAGTTCCAGGGGGCAAATCTGGAAACACCATATATTTT.

The genes are TRBV6-1 and TRBJ2-1; 11 bases align to TRBD2. The CDR3 is made up of 14 amino acids. Per the germline V gene, CDR1 is MNHNS and CDR2 is SASEGT. Unmatched junction bases numbered 7, after V lost 6 bases and J lost 9 bases. The CDR3 bases are TGTGCCAGCAGGACAATTGGGACTAGCGGTGAGCAGTTCTTC. Translated: CASRTIGTSGEQFF.

This clonotype was observed a few times. In DNA, the CDR3 is TGTGCCAGCAGCCAACGGGGGTTCCCCTACGAGCAGTACTTC. Translated: CASSQRGFPYEQYF. The chain has TRBV6-1 and TRBJ2-7, with D maybe TRBD2 (6 bases). The CDR3 is made up of 14 amino acids. Trimming left V 6 bases short and J 2 bases short, with 14 bases between. Germline values: CDR1 MNHNS, CDR2 SASEGT.

This clonotype was counted at least ten times. V is TRBV9 and J is TRBJ1-6; D perhaps matches TRBD1 (6 bases). Trimming cost V 0 bases and J 9 bases, with 13 bases left between them. Germline CDR1 is SGDLS and CDR2 is YYNGEE. This CDR3 region has 15 residues. The CDR3 is CASSVDGGPTSPLHF. The CDR3 DNA reads as TGTGCCAGCAGCGTAGATGGGGGGCCCACTTCACCCCTCCACTTT.

In its sample, this clonotype was seen many times. This chain uses TRBV5-1 with TRBJ2-7, with TRBD1 matching 7 bases. V lost 4 bases and J lost 3; bases outside the gene matches: 7. The CDR3 spans 14 residues. Germline V lookup: CDR1 SGHRS, CDR2 YFSETQ. CDR3 coding DNA: TGCGCCAGCAGCGTGGACAGGATTTACTACGAGCAGTACTTC. Protein: CASSVDRIYYEQYF.

The genes are TRBV19 and TRBJ2-7, with a possible D match to TRBD2 (5 bases). The V end lost 6 bases, the J end lost 2 bases, and 14 bases lay between the germline ends. The germline V gene encodes CDR1 LNHDA and CDR2 SQIVND (reference sequence). The length of the CDR3 is 14 residues. The CDR3 loop is CASRSVGDTYEQYF. The CDR3 nucleotides read TGTGCCAGTAGGTCGGTCGGGGATACCTACGAGCAGTACTTC.

In this sample, this clonotype turned up a few times. The J gene is TRBJ2-5, the V gene TRBV29-1; D may be TRBD1 (6 bases). Germline lookup yields CDR1 SQVTM and CDR2 ANQGSEA. V was shortened by 6 bases and J by 8 bases, with 13 bases between the two germline ends. The CDR3 runs to 11 residues. The CDR3 loop reads CSVTEGGTQYF. The CDR3 DNA reads TGCAGCGTAACTGAAGGGGGTACCCAGTACTTC.

The sample holds many counts of this clonotype. The CDR3 spells CASSLLADEQYF. CDR3 nucleotides: TGTGCCAGCAGCTTACTAGCGGACGAGCAGTACTTC. The gene calls are TRBV7-9 and TRBJ2-7, with 7 bases lining up with TRBD2. This CDR3 has 12 amino acids. Germline values: CDR1 SEHNR, CDR2 FQNEAQ (reference sequence). The V and J ends lost 2 bases and 5 bases, in that order; junction bases with no gene match: 0.

The J gene is TRBJ1-2, the V gene TRBV5-4, with 8 nucleotides matching TRBD1. Germline lookup yields CDR1 SGHNT and CDR2 YYREEE (reference sequence). The CDR3 is 15 residues long. Trimming at V came to 6 bases and at J to 3 bases, leaving 10 bases not matched to a gene. The CDR3 sequence: CASTPQGASDYGYTF. CDR3 bases: TGTGCCAGCACCCCTCAGGGGGCCTCAGACTATGGCTACACCTTC.

This clonotype was observed many times. The chain uses TRBV6-5 and TRBJ2-7; 14 nucleotides agree with TRBD2. The J segment lost 4 bases and the V segment lost 0 bases, leaving 2 bases of the junction unmatched. The CDR3 length is 16 residues. CDR1 is MNHEY, CDR2 SVGAGI, per germline. CDR3 amino acids: CASSYSGLAGAYEQYF. CDR3 nucleotides: TGTGCCAGCAGTTACTCGGGACTAGCGGGAGCTTACGAGCAGTACTTC.

The table lists this clonotype with many counts. The chain joins TRBV4-2 to TRBJ2-3; no reliable D call. The CDR3 sequence is 14 residues long. CDR1 is LGHNA, CDR2 YNFKEQ, per germline. V dropped 0 bases and J dropped 4 bases, with 8 bases sitting between them. The CDR3, as DNA: TGTGCCAGCAGCCAAGAACCAGTGGCAGATACGCAGTATTTT. It is translated as CASSQEPVADTQYF.

This clonotype occurred a few times. The V and J genes are TRBV4-1 and TRBJ2-1, with 7 bases fitting TRBD2. Trimming took 8 bases from V and 9 from J; bases not matched to a gene: 10. The CDR3 totals 13 residues. Looked up from germline, CDR1 is MGHRA and CDR2 is YSYEKL. CDR3 sequence (DNA): TGCGCCAGCGGTTCCTGGCGGGAGCTTGAGCAGTTCTTC. It specifies CASGSWRELEQFF.

In its sample, this clonotype was seen many times. This sequence joins TRBV5-1 and TRBJ1-1, with D perhaps matching TRBD1 (6 bases). V was shortened by 0 bases and J by 2 bases, with 11 bases between the two germline ends. In germline, CDR1 is SGHRS, CDR2 YFSETQ. The CDR3 extends over 15 amino acids. The CDR3 coding sequence is TGCGCCAGCAGCTTGGCAGGGGACACCAACACTGAAGCTTTCTTT. Protein sequence: CASSLAGDTNTEAFF.

The chain combines TRBV7-9 with TRBJ1-3; D gene unclear. Trimming took 7 bases from V and 0 from J, leaving 16 bases between them. This CDR3 is built from 16 residues. Germline CDR1 reads SEHNR; CDR2 reads FQNEAQ (reference sequence). The DNA for the CDR3 is TGTGCCAGCATTGAGGGTGTACAAGTCTCTGGAAACACCATATATTTT. As protein: CASIEGVQVSGNTIYF.

The rearrangement links TRBV25-1 to TRBJ2-3; D gene unclear. Germline CDR1 and CDR2: MGHDK and SYGVNS. This CDR3 has 14 residues. Trimming pared 1 base from V and 1 base from J, leaving 6 bases between. CDR3 in amino acids: CASSESSGTDTQYF. CDR3 in DNA: TGTGCCAGCAGTGAATCCTCGGGCACAGATACGCAGTATTTT.

This clonotype was observed a few times. The chain is built from TRBV6-1 and TRBJ2-5; the match to TRBD2 covers 8 bases. The CDR3 covers 15 residues. Trimming cost V 7 bases and J 5 bases; bases outside gene matches: 12. Germline loops: CDR1 MNHNS, CDR2 SASEGT. The CDR3 DNA reads as TGTGCCAGCAATCGACTAGCGACTACTGTGGAGACCCAGTACTTC. As protein: CASNRLATTVETQYF.